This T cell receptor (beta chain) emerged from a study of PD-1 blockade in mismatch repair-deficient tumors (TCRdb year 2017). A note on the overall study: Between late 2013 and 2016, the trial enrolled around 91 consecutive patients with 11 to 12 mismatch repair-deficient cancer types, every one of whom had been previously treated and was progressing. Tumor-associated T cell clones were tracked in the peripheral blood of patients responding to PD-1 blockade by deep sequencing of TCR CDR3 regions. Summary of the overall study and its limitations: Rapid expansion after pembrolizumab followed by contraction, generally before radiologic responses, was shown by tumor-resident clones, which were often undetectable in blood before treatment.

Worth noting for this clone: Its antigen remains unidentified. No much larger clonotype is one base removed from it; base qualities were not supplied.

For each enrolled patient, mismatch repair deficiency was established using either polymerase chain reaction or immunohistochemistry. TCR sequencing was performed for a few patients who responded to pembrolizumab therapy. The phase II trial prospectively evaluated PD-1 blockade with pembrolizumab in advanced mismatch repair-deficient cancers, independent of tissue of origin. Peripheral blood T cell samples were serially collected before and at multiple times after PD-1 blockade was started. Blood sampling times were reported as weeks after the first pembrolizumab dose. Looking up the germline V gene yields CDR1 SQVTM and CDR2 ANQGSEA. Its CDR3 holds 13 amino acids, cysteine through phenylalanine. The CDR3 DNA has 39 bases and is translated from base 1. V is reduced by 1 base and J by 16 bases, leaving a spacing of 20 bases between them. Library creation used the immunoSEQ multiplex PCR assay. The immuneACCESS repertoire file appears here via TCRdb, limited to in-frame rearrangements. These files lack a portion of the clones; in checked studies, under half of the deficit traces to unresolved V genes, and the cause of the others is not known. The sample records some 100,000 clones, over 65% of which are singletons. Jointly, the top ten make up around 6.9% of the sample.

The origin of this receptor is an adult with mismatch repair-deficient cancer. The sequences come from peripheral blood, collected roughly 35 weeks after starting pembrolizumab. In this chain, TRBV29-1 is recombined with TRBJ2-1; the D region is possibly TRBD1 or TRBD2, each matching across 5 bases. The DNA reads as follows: TGCAGCGTTGAAGGAGGGTCGGGGACGCCGGGCTTCTTC. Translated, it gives CSVEGGSGTPGFF.